This entry features one TCR beta chain sequence. Its antigen is still unknown. The CDR3 length is 15 residues. Deletions cut 2 bases from V and 6 bases from J, with 14 bases between. These data come from a study of response to subunit inactivated influenza vaccine. TCRdb independently ran MiXCR on the RT-PCR reads; one entry per CDR3 protein. The sample holds hundreds of thousands of distinct CDR3 sequences; approximately 15% are singletons and the top ten take 6.5% to 8.5%. General study points: Each seasonal influenza vaccination recruits few new T cells, the authors suggested.

The gene calls are TRBV12-3 or TRBV12-4 and TRBJ1-5; possibly TRBD1 for D (5 bases). The sample here was PBMCs from blood, taken about 14 days before vaccination. The receptor was derived from a man aged 50 or older who received an inactivated influenza vaccine. CDR3 in amino acids: CASSLRGWVGQPQHF. CDR3 nucleotide sequence: TGTGCCAGCAGTTTAAGGGGTTGGGTGGGTCAGCCCCAGCATTTT.